A single sample gave rise to the 25 T cell receptor beta chains below, sequenced in a study of blood T cell repertoires in COVID-19. Repertoires were generated with immunoSEQ multiplex PCR, while TCRdb's copy carries only in-frame clones and drops some. Among 300,000 to 400,000 clones, about 90% were seen once, and the ten largest hold about 6%. The sequencing sample was made of peripheral blood. These receptors originate from a woman aged 50 to 60 with COVID-19, enrolled during active disease.

The chain has TRBV3-1 (or the pseudogene TRBV3-2) and TRBJ2-1, with D unresolved. Looked up from germline, CDR1 is LGHDT and CDR2 is YNNKEL (reference sequence). V gave up 4 bases and J gave up 4 bases, with 17 bases separating them. CDR3 length equals 16 residues. The CDR3 region has the DNA TGTGCCAGCAGCCTACCCTTTGGGCGTGTATACAATGAGCAGTTCTTC. Its protein product is CASSLPFGRVYNEQFF.

The V gene is TRBV5-8, the J gene TRBJ1-1, with 10 positions matching TRBD1. Unmatched junction bases numbered 0, after V lost 0 bases and J lost 4 bases. Germline-derived CDR1 and CDR2 are SGHTS and YDEGEE. This CDR3 region has 14 residues. The CDR3 loop is CASSLGDRGTEAFF. The DNA of the CDR3 is TGTGCCAGCAGCTTGGGGGACAGGGGCACTGAAGCTTTCTTT.

CDR3: CASSQGLRELTDTQYF. The CDR3 DNA sequence: TGTGCCAGCAGCCAAGGCCTACGGGAGCTCACAGATACGCAGTATTTT. This chain uses TRBV7-9 with TRBJ2-3; tentative D call: TRBD2 (6 bases). V was trimmed by 5 bases and J by 2 bases, leaving 17 bases between them. Per germline, CDR1 SEHNR and CDR2 FQNEAQ (reference sequence). The CDR3 has 16 residues.

V is TRBV9 and J is TRBJ2-3, with 7 bases matching TRBD1. This CDR3 contains 15 residues. V was pared by 1 base and J by 2 bases, with 4 bases of the junction left unmatched. Germline V gene data show CDR1 as SGDLS and CDR2 as YYNGEE. CDR3 DNA: TGTGCCAGCAGCGTAAATACAGGGGCCACAGATACGCAGTATTTT. The encoded protein is CASSVNTGATDTQYF.

This clone occurred once. The V and J genes are TRBV5-6 and TRBJ1-3; D unclear. Germline V lookup: CDR1 SGHDT, CDR2 YYEEEE. The V gene lost 3 bases and the J gene lost 0 bases, with 10 bases spanning the gap. The CDR3 is 15 amino acids. The CDR3 DNA reads TGTGCCAGCAGCTCCTTACAGAGCTCTGGAAACACCATATATTTT. Protein: CASSSLQSSGNTIYF.

The chain recombines TRBV9 with TRBJ2-3; 9 nucleotides align to TRBD2. Germline V lookup: CDR1 SGDLS, CDR2 YYNGEE. CDR3 length: 19 residues. V gave up 4 bases and J gave up 1 base; unmatched junction bases: 16. The CDR3 sequence: CASSPRGASGTYRTDTQYF. In DNA form, the CDR3 reads TGTGCCAGCAGCCCACGAGGGGCTAGCGGGACATACCGCACAGATACGCAGTATTTT.

The chain has TRBV5-4 and TRBJ2-1, with TRBD2 identical over 13 bases. Germline CDR1 is SGHNT and CDR2 is YYREEE (reference sequence). V shed 0 bases and J 8 bases; nucleotides not matched to a gene: 14. The CDR3 is 19 residues long. The CDR3 here is CASSLGGLAGSLRYDEQFF. In DNA, the CDR3 is TGTGCCAGCAGCTTGGGGGGACTAGCGGGATCCCTAAGGTACGATGAGCAGTTCTTC.

This clone appeared once. V gene TRBV19 combines with J gene TRBJ1-2; D perhaps matches TRBD1 (5 bases). CDR1 LNHDA and CDR2 SQIVND come from the germline V gene (reference sequence). Deletions cut 3 bases from V and 4 bases from J, with 27 bases between. This CDR3 spans 19 amino acids. CDR3 region: CASSIDPLPEQGRSYGYTF. DNA for the CDR3: TGTGCCAGTAGTATCGATCCACTTCCCGAGCAGGGAAGGAGCTATGGCTACACCTTC.

The rearrangement uses TRBV19 and TRBJ2-7, with 8 bases lining up with TRBD1. V dropped 4 bases and J dropped 7; count of bases not matched to a gene: 9. The CDR3 loop spans 14 amino acids. Germline V CDR1 and CDR2: LNHDA, SQIVND (reference sequence). The CDR3 DNA reads TGTGCCAGTAGTACTGGGACAGGATTACGGGAGCAGTACTTC. Protein: CASSTGTGLREQYF.

The chain has TRBV7-2 and TRBJ2-1, with D tentatively TRBD2 (6 bases). Germline CDR1 is SGHTA and CDR2 is FQGNSA. V lost 1 base and J lost 2, with 9 bases in between. The CDR3 contains 15 residues. CDR3 nucleotide sequence: TGTGCCAGCAGCTTAGTAGCGGAGCCCTACAATGAGCAGTTCTTC. Translation: CASSLVAEPYNEQFF.

This chain links TRBV30 with TRBJ2-7; D remains unclear. Germline V gene lookup returns CDR1 GTSNPN and CDR2 SVGIG (reference sequence). The CDR3 extends over 14 amino acids. V gave up 5 bases and J gave up 6 bases, with 20 bases separating them. The CDR3 sequence: CAWVPGLPWSEQYF. The CDR3 DNA reads as TGTGCCTGGGTTCCGGGTCTTCCTTGGAGCGAGCAGTACTTC.

This chain joins TRBV6-2 or TRBV6-3 and TRBJ2-2; D gene unclear. Germline CDR1 MNHEY, CDR2 SVGEGT. Trimming left V 2 bases short and J 9 bases short, with 7 bases between. The CDR3 is made up of 12 amino acids. Here the CDR3 DNA reads TGTGCCAGCAGTTACCGGTACCGGGAGCTGTTTTTT. This codes for CASSYRYRELFF.

In this sample, this clone turned up once. CDR3 in DNA: TGTGCCAGCAGTCCTTCAGGGAATCAGCCCCAGCATTTT. Protein product: CASSPSGNQPQHF. The rearrangement uses TRBV27 and TRBJ1-5, with D perhaps TRBD1 (5 bases). V was shortened by 5 bases and J by 4 bases, with 9 bases between the two germline ends. In germline, CDR1 is MNHEY, CDR2 SMNVEV (reference sequence). The CDR3 has 13 residues.

CDR3 in DNA: TGTGCCAGTAGTACACAGGGAAGTGGAAACACCATATATTTT. Protein product: CASSTQGSGNTIYF. The rearrangement uses TRBV19 and TRBJ1-3; D is possibly TRBD1 (6 bases). The CDR3 is 14 amino acids. Germline assignment: CDR1 LNHDA and CDR2 SQIVND (reference sequence). Trimming removed 4 bases at V and 3 bases at J, with 10 bases between.

The V call is TRBV30, the J call TRBJ1-5; 8 bases fit TRBD1. Germline trimming cut 4 bases from V and 6 bases from J; bases unmatched to any gene: 8. Germline assignment: CDR1 GTSNPN and CDR2 SVGIG (reference sequence). The CDR3 runs 14 residues. The CDR3 loop is CAWNAGGISQPQHF. CDR3 DNA: TGTGCCTGGAACGCAGGGGGCATTAGTCAGCCCCAGCATTTT.

The CDR3 loop is CASSPLPGTGGNQPQHF. DNA of the CDR3: TGTGCCAGCTCACCTCTCCCCGGGACAGGGGGCAATCAGCCCCAGCATTTT. J is TRBJ1-5 and V is TRBV18; TRBD1 agrees at 10 bases. Per the germline V gene, CDR1 is KGHSH and CDR2 is LQKENI. CDR3 size: 17 residues. Germline trimming cut 3 bases from V and 2 bases from J; bases unmatched to any gene: 7.

In regard to this clone: The DNA is omitted, as the CDR3 cannot be located on it reliably, and the CDR3 follows TCRdb's listing. The chain links TRBV28 to TRBJ1-5; the table names TRBD1, a call not compared with the DNA. The germline V gene has CDR1 MDHEN and CDR2 SYDVKM. From its first to its last residue, the CDR3 has 17 amino acids. The CDR3 sequence is CASSSSIRGSWNQPQHF.

This sequence joins TRBV29-1 and TRBJ2-1, with 11 bases fitting TRBD2. V dropped 3 bases and J dropped 7; count of bases not matched to a gene: 5. Germline loops: CDR1 SQVTM, CDR2 ANQGSEA. The CDR3 consists of 14 residues. CDR3 nucleotide sequence: TGCAGCGTTGACCTAGCGGGAGGTAGAAATGAGCAGTTCTTC. Its translation: CSVDLAGGRNEQFF.

This clone was seen a single time. The junction departs from germline at one end; a sequencing error may be responsible. The chain recombines TRBV7-7 with TRBJ2-3, with 7 bases lining up with TRBD1. The CDR3 is 13 residues long. In germline, CDR1 is SSHAT, CDR2 FNYEAQ (reference sequence). The CDR3 reads CASSSTGVDTQYF. The CDR3 DNA sequence: TGTGCTAGCAGCTCCACAGGGGTAGATACGCAGTATTTT.

The chain is built from TRBV6-1 and TRBJ1-2, with 7 bases fitting TRBD1. The CDR3 is made up of 16 amino acids. V gave up 1 base and J gave up 10 bases; unmatched junction bases: 15. CDR1 and CDR2 (germline): MNHNS, SASEGT. The CDR3: CASSEDQTGQRLTYTF. CDR3 bases: TGTGCCAGCAGTGAAGACCAGACGGGACAGAGGTTAACCTACACCTTC.

V usage is TRBV11-3 and J usage is TRBJ2-1; D is uncertain. Per the germline V gene, CDR1 is SGHNT and CDR2 is YENEEA. The V and J ends lost 3 bases and 2 bases respectively, with 8 bases between them. The CDR3 covers 14 residues. The CDR3 DNA reads as TGTGCCAGCAGCTTGAGTGCCACCTACAATGAGCAGTTCTTC. Encoded protein: CASSLSATYNEQFF. The entire variable domain, with the rest obtained from reference TRBV11-3 and TRBJ2-1, is as follows: EAGVVQSPRYKIIEKKQPVAFWCNPISGHNTLYWYLQNLGQGPELLIRYENEEAVDDSQLPKDRFSAERLKGVDSTLKIQPAELGDSAVYLCASSLSATYNEQFFGPGTRLTVL.

The gene calls are TRBV4-1 and TRBJ2-1, with TRBD2 identical over 13 bases. The CDR3 spans 17 residues. Germline lookup yields CDR1 MGHRA and CDR2 YSYEKL. V gave up 6 bases and J gave up 9 bases; unmatched junction bases: 14. The CDR3 DNA follows: TGCGCCAGCAGGCAATTTAGGACTAGCGGGAGAGGCGGTGAGCAGTTCTTC. This gives the protein CASRQFRTSGRGGEQFF.

This clone was recorded once. The chain carries TRBV30 and TRBJ2-5; 10 bases line up with TRBD2. Trimming removed 0 bases from V and 4 bases from J; junction bases left unmatched: 11. Germline V CDR1 and CDR2: GTSNPN, SVGIG (reference sequence). The CDR3 runs to 17 residues. The CDR3 reads CAWSVGFGTSALETQYF. The CDR3, as DNA: TGTGCCTGGAGTGTAGGCTTCGGGACTAGCGCTTTAGAGACCCAGTACTTC.

This clone was detected once. The rearrangement uses TRBV5-1 and TRBJ2-4; the D gene is possibly TRBD1 (5 bases). This CDR3 comprises 16 residues. CDR1 and CDR2 (germline): SGHRS, YFSETQ. Deletions cut 4 bases from V and 5 bases from J, with 19 bases between. In nucleotides, the CDR3 is TGCGCCAGCAGCCTCGACAGAGCCTCCTTCGAAAACATTCAGTACTTC. Translated: CASSLDRASFENIQYF.

The chain has TRBV5-5 and TRBJ1-2; TRBD1 might be the D (5 bases). Trimming took 0 bases from V and 8 from J, leaving 11 bases between them. Germline assignment: CDR1 SGHKS and CDR2 YYEKEE (reference sequence). There are 13 residues in the CDR3. CDR3 amino acids: CASSLVPGEGYTF. Written as DNA, the CDR3 is TGTGCCAGCAGCTTGGTTCCGGGGGAAGGCTACACCTTC.